This TCR beta chain was found in a study of blood T cell repertoires in COVID-19. Looking at the study overall: Collection of acute and convalescent COVID-19 samples took place in the United States, Italy and Spain.

Under the authors' procedure: Using reference gene primer amplification, nucleated cell counts were estimated. Clones were sequenced by immunoSEQ multiplex PCR, and TCRdb holds only the in-frame ones, with some missing. That table is the source of V, J and clone size, and D and trimming were worked out from the DNA. The sample holds about 170,000 clones; approximately 82% are singletons and the top ten take about 10%. Germline CDR1 and CDR2: SGHNT and YENEEA. The V and J ends lost 1 base and 6 bases respectively, with 7 bases between them. This CDR3 comprises 12 residues. Sequencing was carried out using peripheral blood. The receptor comes from a woman aged 80 or over with active or convalescent COVID-19. This chain joins TRBV11-3 and TRBJ2-7; D possibly corresponds to TRBD2 (5 bases). The CDR3 sequence: CASSLGTSEQYF. In DNA form, the CDR3 reads TGTGCCAGCAGCTTAGGGACTTCCGAGCAGTACTTC.